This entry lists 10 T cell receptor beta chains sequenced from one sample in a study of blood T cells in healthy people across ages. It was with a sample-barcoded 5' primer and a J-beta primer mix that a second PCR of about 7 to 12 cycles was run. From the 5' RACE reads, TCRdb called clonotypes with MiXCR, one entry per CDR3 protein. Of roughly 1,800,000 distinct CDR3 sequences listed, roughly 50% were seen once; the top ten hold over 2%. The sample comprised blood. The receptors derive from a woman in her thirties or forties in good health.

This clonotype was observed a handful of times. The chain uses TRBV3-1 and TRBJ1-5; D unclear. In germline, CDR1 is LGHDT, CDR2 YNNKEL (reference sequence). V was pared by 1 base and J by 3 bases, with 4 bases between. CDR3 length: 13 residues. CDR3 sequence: CASSQGYNQPQHF. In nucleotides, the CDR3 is TGTGCCAGCAGCCAAGGATACAATCAGCCCCAGCATTTT.

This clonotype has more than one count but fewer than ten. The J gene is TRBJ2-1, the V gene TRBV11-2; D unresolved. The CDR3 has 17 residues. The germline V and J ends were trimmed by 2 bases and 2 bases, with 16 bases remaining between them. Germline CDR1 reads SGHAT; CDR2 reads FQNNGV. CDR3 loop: CASSLLPVGLAYNEQFF. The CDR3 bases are TGTGCCAGCAGCTTATTGCCAGTTGGGTTGGCCTACAATGAGCAGTTCTTC. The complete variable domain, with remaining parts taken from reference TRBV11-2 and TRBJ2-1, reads EAGVAQSPRYKIIEKRQSVAFWCNPISGHATLYWYQQILGQGPKLLIQFQNNGVVDDSQLPKDRFSAERLKGVDSTLKIQPAKLEDSAVYLCASSLLPVGLAYNEQFFGPGTRLTVL.

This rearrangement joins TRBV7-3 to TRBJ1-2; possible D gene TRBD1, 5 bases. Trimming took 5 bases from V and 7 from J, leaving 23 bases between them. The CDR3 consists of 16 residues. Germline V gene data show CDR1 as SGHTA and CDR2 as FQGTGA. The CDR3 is CASSPPGTVGVCGYTF. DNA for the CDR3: TGTGCCAGCAGCCCACCGGGAACAGTGGGGGTTTGTGGCTACACCTTC.

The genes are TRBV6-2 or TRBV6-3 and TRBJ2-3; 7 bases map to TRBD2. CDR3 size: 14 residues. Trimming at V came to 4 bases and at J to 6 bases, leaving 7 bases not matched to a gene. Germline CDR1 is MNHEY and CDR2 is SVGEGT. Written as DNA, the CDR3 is TGTGCCAGCAGTTTCTCGCGGGGGTCGGATACGCAGTATTTT. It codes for CASSFSRGSDTQYF.

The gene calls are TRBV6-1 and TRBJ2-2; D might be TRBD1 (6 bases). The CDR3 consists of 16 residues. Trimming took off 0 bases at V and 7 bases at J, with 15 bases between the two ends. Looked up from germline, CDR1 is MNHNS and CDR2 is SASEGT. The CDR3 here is CASSEATGTILGELFF. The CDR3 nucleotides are TGTGCCAGCAGTGAAGCAACCGGGACAATCCTCGGGGAGCTGTTTTTT.

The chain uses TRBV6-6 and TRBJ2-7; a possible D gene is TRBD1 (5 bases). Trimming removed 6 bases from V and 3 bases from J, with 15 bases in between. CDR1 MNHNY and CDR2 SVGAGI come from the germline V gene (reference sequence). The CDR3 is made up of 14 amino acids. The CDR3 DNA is TGTGCCAGCAGGATCCGGAACAGGTGCTACGAGCAGTACTTC. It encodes CASRIRNRCYEQYF.

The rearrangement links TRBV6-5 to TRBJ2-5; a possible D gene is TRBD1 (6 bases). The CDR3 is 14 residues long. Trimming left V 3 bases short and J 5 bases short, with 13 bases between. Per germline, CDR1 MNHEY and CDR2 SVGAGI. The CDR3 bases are TGTGCCAGCAGTTATGGCCAGGGGTGGGAGACCCAGTACTTC. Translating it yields CASSYGQGWETQYF.

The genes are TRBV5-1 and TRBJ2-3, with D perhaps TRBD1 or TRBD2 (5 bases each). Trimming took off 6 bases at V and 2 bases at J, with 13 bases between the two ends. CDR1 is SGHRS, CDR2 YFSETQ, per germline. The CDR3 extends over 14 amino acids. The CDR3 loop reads CASTRDPNTDTQYF. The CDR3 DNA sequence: TGCGCCAGCACCCGGGACCCAAACACAGATACGCAGTATTTT.

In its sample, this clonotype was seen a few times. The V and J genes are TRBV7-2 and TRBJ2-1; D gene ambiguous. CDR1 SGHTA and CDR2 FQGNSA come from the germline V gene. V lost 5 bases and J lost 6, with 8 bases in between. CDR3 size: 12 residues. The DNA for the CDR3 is TGTGCCAGCAGCCGTAGCACCAATGAGCAGTTCTTC. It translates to CASSRSTNEQFF. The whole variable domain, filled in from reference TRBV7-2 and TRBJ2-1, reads GAGVSQSPSNKVTEKGKDVELRCDPISGHTALYWYRQSLGQGLEFLIYFQGNSAPDKSGLPSDRFSAERTGGSVSTLTIQRTQQEDSAVYLCASSRSTNEQFFGPGTRLTVL.

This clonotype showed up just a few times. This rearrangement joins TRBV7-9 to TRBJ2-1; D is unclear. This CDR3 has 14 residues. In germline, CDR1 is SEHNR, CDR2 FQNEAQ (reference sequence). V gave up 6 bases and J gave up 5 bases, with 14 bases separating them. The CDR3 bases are TGTGCCAGCAGTGGGGTTTTGGGGAACAATGAGCAGTTCTTC. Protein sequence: CASSGVLGNNEQFF.